The 7 T cell receptor beta chains below all came from one sample that was sequenced in a study of blood T cell repertoires in COVID-19. Libraries were prepared by immunoSEQ multiplex PCR; TCRdb keeps only in-frame clonotypes and omits some of them. The table lists around 170,000 clones, 90% of them singletons. The specimen sequenced was peripheral blood. The source is a man in his fifties with acute or convalescent COVID-19.

The chain recombines TRBV19 with TRBJ1-1; D is ambiguous. Germline assignment: CDR1 LNHDA and CDR2 SQIVND (reference sequence). V was shortened by 8 bases and J by 0 bases, with 10 bases between the two germline ends. The CDR3 totals 13 residues. The CDR3 sequence is CASQFGVNTEAFF. The CDR3, as DNA: TGTGCCAGTCAATTCGGAGTGAACACTGAAGCTTTCTTT. The full variable domain, in which reference TRBV19 and TRBJ1-1 provide the parts outside the CDR3, is DGGITQSPKYLFRKEGQNVTLSCEQNLNHDAMYWYRQDPGQGLRLIYYSQIVNDFQKGDIAEGYSVSREKKESFPLTVTSAQKNPTAFYLCASQFGVNTEAFFGQGTRLTVV.

The table lists this clone with a count of one. The V and J genes are TRBV9 and TRBJ2-1; the match to TRBD1 covers 7 bases. With V trimmed by 2 bases and J by 7 bases, 3 bases remained unmatched. The CDR3 has 13 residues. Germline lookup yields CDR1 SGDLS and CDR2 YYNGEE. In DNA form, the CDR3 reads TGTGCCAGCAGCGTGTTACAGGGGAATGAGCAGTTCTTC. Protein: CASSVLQGNEQFF.

This clone appeared once. The chain carries TRBV18 and TRBJ1-1; no clear D. The germline gives CDR1 KGHSH, CDR2 LQKENI. The CDR3 is 13 amino acids. The V and J ends lost 3 bases and 4 bases respectively, with 9 bases between them. CDR3 sequence (DNA): TGTGCCAGCTCACCGAGGGATAGCACTGAAGCTTTCTTT. Translated: CASSPRDSTEAFF. Full variable domain (remainder filled in from reference TRBV18 and TRBJ1-1): NAGVMQNPRHLVRRRGQEARLRCSPMKGHSHVYWYRQLPEEGLKFMVYLQKENIIDESGMPKERFSAEFPKEGPSILRIQQVVRGDSAAYFCASSPRDSTEAFFGQGTRLTVV.

The chain couples TRBV6-6 to TRBJ2-1, with 10 nucleotides matching TRBD2. J lost 6 bases, V lost 6 bases, and 5 bases had no gene match. Germline CDR1 and CDR2: MNHNY and SVGAGI (reference sequence). The CDR3 totals 14 residues. The chain's CDR3 is CASSRSGGANEQFF. For the CDR3, the DNA is TGTGCCAGCAGCAGGAGCGGGGGGGCCAATGAGCAGTTCTTC.

This rearrangement joins TRBV6-6 to TRBJ2-3, with a weak D call TRBD2 (6 bases). The germline V and J ends were trimmed by 6 bases and 1 base, with 17 bases remaining between them. Per germline, CDR1 MNHNY and CDR2 SVGAGI (reference sequence). The CDR3 contains 16 residues. CDR3 in amino acids: CASSAEAGLGTDTQYF. The DNA of the CDR3 is TGTGCCAGCAGCGCAGAAGCGGGTTTAGGCACAGATACGCAGTATTTT.

This rearrangement joins TRBV5-1 to TRBJ2-2, with TRBD2 matching 11 bases. The CDR3 totals 15 residues. CDR1 SGHRS and CDR2 YFSETQ come from the germline V gene. V was clipped by 3 bases and J by 4 bases; unmatched bases: 2. CDR3 loop: CASSWGTSGTGELFF. CDR3 nucleotides: TGCGCCAGCAGCTGGGGGACTAGCGGCACCGGGGAGCTGTTTTTT.

The table lists this clone with a few counts. CDR3 in DNA: TGTGCCAGCAGCTTACAGGAAGACGGCACTGAAGCTTTCTTT. This gives the protein CASSLQEDGTEAFF. J is TRBJ1-1 and V is TRBV11-1, with D unresolved. The CDR3 is 14 residues long. V dropped 2 bases and J dropped 4 bases, with 11 bases sitting between them. CDR1 is SGHAT, CDR2 FQDESV, per germline (reference sequence).